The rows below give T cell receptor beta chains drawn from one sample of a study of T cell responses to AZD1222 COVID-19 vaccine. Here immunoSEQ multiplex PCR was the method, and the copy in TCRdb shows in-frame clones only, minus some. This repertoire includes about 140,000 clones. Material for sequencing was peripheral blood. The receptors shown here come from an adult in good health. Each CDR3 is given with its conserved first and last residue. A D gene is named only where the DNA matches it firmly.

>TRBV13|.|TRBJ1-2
CASSLVGGSSYGYTF
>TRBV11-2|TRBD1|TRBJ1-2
CASSFDRTGGGGYTF
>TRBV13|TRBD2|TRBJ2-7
CASTRRGGQGEQYF
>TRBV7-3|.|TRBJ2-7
CASSLSQDNEQYF
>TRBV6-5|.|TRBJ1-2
CASRKTGPNYGYTF
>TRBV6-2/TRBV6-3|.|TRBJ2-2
CASSRTLTGELFF
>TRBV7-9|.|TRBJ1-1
CASSLEAHTEAFF
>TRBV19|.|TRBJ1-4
CASSPFGGLGNEKLFF
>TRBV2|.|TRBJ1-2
CASKREPYGYTF
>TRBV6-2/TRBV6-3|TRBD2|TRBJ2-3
CASSPGLASDTQYF
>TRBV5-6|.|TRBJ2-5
CASSPQLGLETQYF
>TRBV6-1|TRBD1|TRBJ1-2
CASSETGGPEDTF
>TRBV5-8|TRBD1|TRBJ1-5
CASSGGQARNQPQHF
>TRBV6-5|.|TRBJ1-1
CASSSTVNTEAFF